This entry describes one T cell receptor beta chain. Original data processing: Reference gene primers were amplified, and this amplification served to estimate nucleated cell counts. Profiled with immunoSEQ multiplex PCR; TCRdb holds only in-frame clones, not every one. The DNA was the basis for D and trimming; V, J and clone size are from that table. The sample contains 220,000 or so clones, approximately 90% of which appear only once. The sample comes from a study of blood T cell repertoires in COVID-19. Study overall: Material from acute and convalescent COVID-19 was sourced from the United States, Italy and Spain.

Ages ranged from about 18 to 89 years, with residence in approximately 23 US areas. This CDR3 is built from 16 residues. V was trimmed by 4 bases and J by 3 bases, leaving 18 bases between them. The germline gives CDR1 SGHTA, CDR2 FQGNSA. The sequencing sample was made of PBMCs or T cells enriched from blood (not recorded which). The origin of this receptor is a man aged 50-60 years who had been exposed to COVID-19. This chain links TRBV7-2 with TRBJ2-5; a weak D match, TRBD2 (6 bases). CDR3 protein: CASSSPGKGLEETQYF. The CDR3 coding sequence is TGTGCCAGCAGCTCCCCGGGGAAGGGACTGGAAGAGACCCAGTACTTC.